This T cell receptor (beta chain) was sequenced in a study of blood T cell repertoires in COVID-19. Study-level information: Some COVID-19 samples were acute and others convalescent; all came from the United States, Italy and Spain.

The CDR3 runs to 14 residues. Germline V gene data show CDR1 as LNHDA and CDR2 as SQIVND (reference sequence). Trimming removed 8 bases from V and 8 bases from J, with 21 bases in between. Participants, about 18 to 90 years old, spanned 25 or so US areas. Each participant's cohort was designated according to participant-reported clinical history. In the study's own analysis: Amplifying reference gene primers gave estimates of nucleated cell counts. Libraries were prepared by immunoSEQ multiplex PCR; TCRdb keeps only in-frame clonotypes and omits some of them. That table gives V, J and clone size, and the DNA gave D and trimming. The sample carries around 160,000 clones, roughly 90% recorded once.

This sequence was found in a woman in her twenties or thirties with acute COVID-19. Material for sequencing was PBMCs or T cells enriched from blood (not recorded which). V gene TRBV19 combines with J gene TRBJ1-2; tentatively, D is TRBD1 (6 bases). The CDR3 nucleotides are TGTGCCAGTGGGGGCCTAGGCGCCAGAACAGGCTACACCTTC. Its protein is CASGGLGARTGYTF. Using reference TRBV19 and TRBJ1-2 for the parts outside the CDR3, the full variable domain is DGGITQSPKYLFRKEGQNVTLSCEQNLNHDAMYWYRQDPGQGLRLIYYSQIVNDFQKGDIAEGYSVSREKKESFPLTVTSAQKNPTAFYLCASGGLGARTGYTFGSGTRLTVV.